The clone carrying this T cell receptor (beta chain) is medium-sized. J gave up 0 bases and V 4 bases, and 3 bases lay outside the gene matches. Germline assignment: CDR1 SGHNT and CDR2 YENEEA. There are 14 residues in the CDR3. Here immunoSEQ multiplex PCR was the method, and the copy in TCRdb shows in-frame clones only, minus some. The sample carries about 82,000 clones, roughly 78% recorded once. The sample originates from a study of blood T cell repertoires in COVID-19. Turning to the study itself: The cDNA or gDNA used as material had been derived from T cells, B-cell-depleted T cells, or PBMCs.

The rearrangement joins TRBV11-3 to TRBJ2-7, with 7 bases lining up with TRBD2. The sequence was obtained from a man aged 55-75 years with COVID-19, enrolled during active disease. The sample consisted of peripheral blood. In DNA, the CDR3 is TGTGCCAGCAGCTGGCTAGCGGCCTCCTACGAGCAGTACTTC. Its translation: CASSWLAASYEQYF.